Below are 3 T cell receptor beta chains sequenced from a single sample in a study of OX40 agonist ivuxolimab in advanced cancers. The table came from immunoSEQ multiplex PCR; TCRdb's copy has only in-frame clones and leaves some out. Altogether 85,000 to 130,000 clones are present, about nine tenths being singletons, with the ten largest covering around 0.47%. Sequenced material: CD4+ or CD8+ T cells sorted from blood, taken in a trial of the OX40 agonist ivuxolimab. The receptors here all came from an adult with an advanced solid tumor such as melanoma, head and neck, liver or kidney cancer.

The rearrangement uses TRBV6-5 and TRBJ2-5; TRBD1 matches 7 bases. V shed 5 bases and J 1 base; nucleotides not matched to a gene: 4. The CDR3 is made up of 14 amino acids. Germline V gene lookup returns CDR1 MNHEY and CDR2 SVGAGI. CDR3 coding DNA: TGTGCCAGCAGTCAGGGACAGCTCCAAGAGACCCAGTACTTC. Its protein product is CASSQGQLQETQYF.

The J gene is TRBJ1-5, the V gene TRBV6-4, with TRBD1 as a possible D gene (6 bases). Per germline, CDR1 MRHNA and CDR2 SNTAGT. The CDR3 totals 17 residues. The V end was cut by 0 bases, the J end by 6 bases, with 18 bases between. The CDR3 sequence is CASSDSKRGRLGQPQHF. The CDR3 DNA reads TGTGCCAGCAGTGACTCAAAACGGGGGCGCCTCGGTCAGCCCCAGCATTTT.

This chain joins TRBV29-1 and TRBJ2-5; maybe TRBD2 (6 bases). V lost 4 bases and J 6 bases, leaving 15 bases between the germline ends. Germline V gene data show CDR1 as SQVTM and CDR2 as ANQGSEA. CDR3 size: 13 residues. The CDR3 DNA reads TGCAGCGTTGTCCCAAATGGGGGGAAGACCCAGTACTTC. Encoded protein: CSVVPNGGKTQYF.